This T cell receptor (beta chain) stems from a study of T cell responses to AZD1222 COVID-19 vaccine. Study findings and constraints: Donors were largely white British and mainly female; clonal diversity was possibly underestimated.

Only in-frame clones appear in the TCRdb table, and some are missing; sequencing was by immunoSEQ multiplex PCR. The sample has around 100,000 clones; about 86% are singletons. Comments on this clone: Antigen: not known.

The ends were cut back, 3 bases at V and 5 bases at J, with 5 bases in the middle. The germline V gene encodes CDR1 SGHNT and CDR2 YYREEE (reference sequence). The CDR3 runs 11 residues. The TCR sequence derives from an adult in good health. The sample was peripheral blood, taken on day 0 of AZD1222 vaccination. The chain recombines TRBV5-4 with TRBJ1-1; D call uncertain. CDR3 amino acids: CASSSATEAFF. CDR3 in DNA: TGTGCCAGCAGCTCCGCGACTGAAGCTTTCTTT.